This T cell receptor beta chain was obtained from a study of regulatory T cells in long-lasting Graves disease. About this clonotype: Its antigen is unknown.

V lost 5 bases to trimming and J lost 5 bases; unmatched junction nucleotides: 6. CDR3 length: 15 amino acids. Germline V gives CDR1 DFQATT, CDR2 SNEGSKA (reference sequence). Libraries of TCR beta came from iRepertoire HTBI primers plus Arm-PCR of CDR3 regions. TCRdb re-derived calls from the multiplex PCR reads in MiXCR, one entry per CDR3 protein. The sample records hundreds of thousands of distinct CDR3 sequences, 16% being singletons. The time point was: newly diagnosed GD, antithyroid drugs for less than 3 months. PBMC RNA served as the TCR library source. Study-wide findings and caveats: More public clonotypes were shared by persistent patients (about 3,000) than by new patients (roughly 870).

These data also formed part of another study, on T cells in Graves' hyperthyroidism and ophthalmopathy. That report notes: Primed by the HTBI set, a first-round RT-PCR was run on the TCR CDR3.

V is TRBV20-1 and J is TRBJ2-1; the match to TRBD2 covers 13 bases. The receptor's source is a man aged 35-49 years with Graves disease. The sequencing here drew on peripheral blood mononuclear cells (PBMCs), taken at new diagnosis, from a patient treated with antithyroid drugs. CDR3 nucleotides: TGCAGTGCTCCTACTAGCGGGGGGGCCAACAATGAGCAGTTCTTC. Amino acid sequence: CSAPTSGGANNEQFF.